These 13 T cell receptor beta chains were all obtained from the same sample, sequenced in a study of cytomegalovirus exposure and HLA in healthy donors. With 60 Vbeta and 13 Jbeta primers, the PCR was carried out. TCRdb's copy holds only in-frame clones and misses some; the assay was immunoSEQ multiplex PCR. Found here are roughly 100,000 clones, roughly three fifths of them singletons; the top ten hold about 4.3%. What was sequenced was PBMCs. The receptor set was obtained from a human donor in good health.

On this clone itself: The conserved closing phenylalanine or tryptophan is absent in this CDR3, likely reflecting a read error. V usage is TRBV4-1 and J usage is TRBJ2-7; 7 bases fit TRBD1. V shed 1 base and J 3 bases; nucleotides not matched to a gene: 9. Germline CDR1 reads MGHRA; CDR2 reads YSYEKL. The CDR3 contains 16 residues. The CDR3 DNA follows: TGCGCCAGCAGCCAAGTAGGGGGACAGAGACACTACGAGCAGTACCTC. Encoded protein: CASSQVGGQRHYEQYL.

V is TRBV19 and J is TRBJ1-4; a possible D gene is TRBD1 (5 bases). Trimming stripped 5 bases from V and 8 bases from J, with 15 bases between. The CDR3 sequence is 14 residues long. Germline V gene data show CDR1 as LNHDA and CDR2 as SQIVND (reference sequence). DNA of the CDR3: TGTGCCAGTAGTCTCCAGACAGATCTCGAAAAACTGTTTTTT. The encoded protein is CASSLQTDLEKLFF.

The chain uses TRBV4-1 and TRBJ1-2; tentative D call: TRBD1 (5 bases). CDR1 and CDR2 (germline): MGHRA, YSYEKL. CDR3 length equals 17 residues. The V gene lost 0 bases and the J gene lost 5 bases, with 19 bases spanning the gap. The CDR3 DNA is TGCGCCAGCAGCCAAGATGAAAGGGACTGGAGATTTTATGGCTACACCTTC. Protein sequence: CASSQDERDWRFYGYTF.

The chain has TRBV5-1 and TRBJ1-1, with TRBD1 as a possible D gene (6 bases). Trimming pared 1 base from V and 3 bases from J, leaving 7 bases between. CDR3 size: 13 residues. The germline CDR1 and CDR2 sequences are SGHRS and YFSETQ. CDR3 sequence: CASSLKGDTEAFF. DNA for the CDR3: TGCGCCAGCAGCTTGAAGGGGGACACTGAAGCTTTCTTT. Using reference TRBV5-1 and TRBJ1-1 for the parts outside the CDR3, the full variable domain is KAGVTQTPRYLIKTRGQQVTLSCSPISGHRSVSWYQQTPGQGLQFLFEYFSETQRNKGNFPGRFSGRQFSNSRSEMNVSTLELGDSALYLCASSLKGDTEAFFGQGTRLTVV.

This rearrangement joins TRBV19 to TRBJ2-3; D is perhaps TRBD2 (6 bases). The CDR3 covers 13 residues. Germline V gene lookup returns CDR1 LNHDA and CDR2 SQIVND (reference sequence). V lost 1 base, J lost 14 bases, and 16 bases lay in between. The DNA of the CDR3 is TGTGCCAGTAGTATAGCTTCTAGCGCCCCCCGGTATTTT. It codes for CASSIASSAPRYF.

This chain connects TRBV7-9 to TRBJ2-1; TRBD2 aligns across 9 bases. Germline CDR1 and CDR2: SEHNR and FQNEAQ (reference sequence). With 4 bases clipped from V and 0 bases from J, the junction kept 10 bases outside the gene matches. The CDR3 spans 18 residues. The CDR3 loop is CASSSVGTSRGSYNEQFF. The CDR3 DNA reads as TGTGCCAGCAGCTCTGTGGGGACTAGCCGCGGCTCCTACAATGAGCAGTTCTTC.

This clone was seen more than once but under ten times. The chain employs TRBV2 and TRBJ1-2; D remains unclear. Trimming pared 2 bases from V and 4 bases from J, leaving 11 bases between. Germline lookup yields CDR1 SNHLY and CDR2 FYNNEI. The CDR3 sequence is 14 residues long. Here the CDR3 reads CASSEFAGSYGYTF. CDR3 bases: TGTGCCAGCAGTGAATTCGCCGGGTCCTATGGCTACACCTTC.

The chain recombines TRBV28 with TRBJ2-1; possibly TRBD1 for D (6 bases). The CDR3 spans 12 residues. V was clipped by 7 bases and J by 6 bases, with 10 bases between them. CDR1 MDHEN and CDR2 SYDVKM come from the germline V gene. Here the CDR3 reads CASKDSRNEQFF. The CDR3 DNA reads as TGTGCCAGCAAGGACAGCCGCAATGAGCAGTTCTTC.

The chain recombines TRBV2 with TRBJ2-1, with 8 bases fitting TRBD1. The CDR3 sequence is 14 residues long. Germline assignment: CDR1 SNHLY and CDR2 FYNNEI. V was clipped by 3 bases and J by 8 bases; unmatched bases: 6. CDR3 sequence: CASSDGQGGHEQFF. The CDR3 bases are TGTGCCAGCAGTGATGGACAGGGTGGCCATGAGCAGTTCTTC. Together with reference TRBV2 and TRBJ2-1, the CDR3 gives the full variable domain: EPEVTQTPSHQVTQMGQEVILRCVPISNHLYFYWYRQILGQKVEFLVSFYNNEISEKSEIFDDQFSVERPDGSNFTLKIRSTKLEDSAMYFCASSDGQGGHEQFFGPGTRLTVL.

The chain is built from TRBV5-1 and TRBJ1-3; 8 positions agree with TRBD1. Germline V gives CDR1 SGHRS, CDR2 YFSETQ. The length of the CDR3 is 15 residues. V shed 0 bases and J 2 bases; nucleotides not matched to a gene: 1. The CDR3 nucleotides read TGCGCCAGCAGCTTGGGGGGACAGGCTGGAAACACCATATATTTT. This sequence encodes CASSLGGQAGNTIYF.

The V and J genes are TRBV29-1 and TRBJ2-7; D remains ambiguous. The CDR3 is made up of 12 amino acids. Looked up from germline, CDR1 is SQVTM and CDR2 is ANQGSEA. Deletions cut 2 bases from V and 6 bases from J, with 11 bases between. CDR3 protein: CSVESGGSEQYF. CDR3 sequence (DNA): TGCAGCGTTGAAAGTGGTGGCTCCGAGCAGTACTTC.

This clone was detected only a few times. V is TRBV7-3 and J is TRBJ2-1; TRBD2 is a possible D gene (5 bases). V was trimmed by 6 bases and J by 9 bases, leaving 12 bases between them. This CDR3 region has 12 residues. Germline V gene lookup returns CDR1 SGHTA and CDR2 FQGTGA. In nucleotides, the CDR3 is TGTGCCAGCAGTTGGGGAGTCGGTGAGCAGTTCTTC. Encoded protein: CASSWGVGEQFF.

The chain carries TRBV19 and TRBJ2-2; TRBD2 matches 10 bases. Germline V gives CDR1 LNHDA, CDR2 SQIVND (reference sequence). There are 16 residues in the CDR3. The V segment lost 5 bases and the J segment 0 bases; nucleotides outside the gene matches: 3. CDR3 nucleotide sequence: TGTGCCAGTAGTCTGACTAGCGGGTCGAACACCGGGGAGCTGTTTTTT. Translation gives CASSLTSGSNTGELFF.